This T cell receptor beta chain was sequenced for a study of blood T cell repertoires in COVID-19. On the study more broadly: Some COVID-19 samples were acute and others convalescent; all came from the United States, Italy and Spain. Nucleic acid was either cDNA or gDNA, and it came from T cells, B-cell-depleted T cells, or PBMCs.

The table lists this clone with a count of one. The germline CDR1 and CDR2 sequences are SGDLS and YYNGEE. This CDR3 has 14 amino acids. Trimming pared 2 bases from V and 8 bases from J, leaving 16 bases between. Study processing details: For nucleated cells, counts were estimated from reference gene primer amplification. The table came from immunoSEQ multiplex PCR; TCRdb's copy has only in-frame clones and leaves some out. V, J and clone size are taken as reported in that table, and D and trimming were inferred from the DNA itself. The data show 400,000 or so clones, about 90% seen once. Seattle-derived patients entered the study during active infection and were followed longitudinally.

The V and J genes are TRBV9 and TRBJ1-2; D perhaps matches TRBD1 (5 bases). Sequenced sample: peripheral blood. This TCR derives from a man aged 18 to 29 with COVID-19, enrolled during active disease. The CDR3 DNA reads TGTGCCAGCAGCGTGGGGGAGGGACCATACGGCTACACCTTC. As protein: CASSVGEGPYGYTF.